This T cell receptor beta chain was sequenced in a study of control samples from healthy donors and cancer patients (dated by TCRdb to about 2020). The receptor library was made with the immunoSEQ multiplex PCR assay. In TCRdb, the immuneACCESS table is reduced to in-frame sequences with V and J assigned. These tables do not hold every clone; where another copy was compared, an unresolved V gene accounts for under half, and the others remain unexplained. The sample table contains about 94,000 clones; only one count was recorded for about 88% of them. 1.3% of the sample comes from the top ten. The CDR3 measures 17 amino acids from cysteine to phenylalanine. Just CDR3 DNA is preserved here, 51 bases in frame from base 1. CDR1 SGHVS and CDR2 FNYEAQ are derived from the germline V gene. Trimming at the junction amounts to 4 bases on V and 7 bases on J, and the germline ends lie 20 bases apart. A note on this clone: The specificity of this receptor is unknown. Base qualities were left out, and no much larger clone turns up one base away.

The specimen sequenced was blood. The TCR comes from a woman aged 50 to 65 in good health. The chain employs TRBV7-6 and TRBJ1-6; perhaps TRBD1 is the D gene, with 6 bases matching. The DNA sequence is given as TGTGCCAGCAGCTCGACCCAGGGGACAATTGGGAATTCACCCCTCCACTTT. This codes for CASSSTQGTIGNSPLHF.